A selection of T cell receptor beta chains follows, all from one sample in a study of T-cell memory formation after mild COVID-19. TCRdb passed the 5' RACE reads through MiXCR, listing each CDR3 protein once. The sample shows tens of thousands of distinct CDR3 sequences, approximately 14% of them seen only once. The material sequenced was PBMCs or a T cell subset sorted from them (not recorded which). The receptors here all came from an adult woman who had mild COVID-19 (a few samples of this study predate the infection). Cell type and time point are not known. CDR3s include the opening cysteine and the closing phenylalanine or tryptophan. D genes are given only for firm matches. Expanded clones are given a class, and other clones once, few, many or no size at all.

TRBJ2-7 TRBV5-6 NA few TGTGCCAGCAGCTTGGGACAGACCCCCTACGAGCAGTACTTC CASSLGQTPYEQYF
TRBJ2-2 TRBV4-1 TRBD2 few TGCGCCAGCAGCCACCCGGGGGGGGCGAACACCGGGGAGCTGTTTTTT CASSHPGGANTGELFF
TRBJ2-1 TRBV14 NA NA TGTGCCAGCAGCCCCCAGACAGCTGAGCAGTTCTTC CASSPQTAEQFF
TRBJ2-7 TRBV12-3/TRBV12-4 TRBD2 NA TGTGCCAGCAGCTCAACCAAAGCGTGGACTAGCGGGAGTCCTGAGGTCCCCTACGAGCAGTACTTC CASSSTKAWTSGSPEVPYEQYF
TRBJ2-7 TRBV7-9 NA NA TGTGCCAGCAGGTCGCCTAGGGACGAGCAGTACTTC CASRSPRDEQYF
TRBJ1-1 TRBV7-8 NA once TGTGCCAGCAGCTTGGTGGAGGAAGCTTTCTTT CASSLVEEAFF
TRBJ2-5 TRBV7-9 TRBD2 few TGTGCCAGCAGCTCACCCCCACTAGCGGGGGGCCAAGAGACCCAGTACTTC CASSSPPLAGGQETQYF
TRBJ2-3 TRBV7-9 NA NA TGTGCCAGCAGCCCCGAAGGGGTCACAGATACGCAGTATTTT CASSPEGVTDTQYF
TRBJ2-2 TRBV20-1 TRBD1 NA TGCAGTGCTTCGACAGGGGGCACCGGGGAGCTGTTTTTT CSASTGGTGELFF
TRBJ2-1 TRBV4-3 TRBD2 NA TGCGCCAGCAGCCAAGCTGGCGGGAGATCTGATGAGCAGTTCTTC CASSQAGGRSDEQFF
TRBJ1-6 TRBV7-9 NA few TGTGCCAGCAGTTCGACACAGACTAATTCACCCCTCCACTTT CASSSTQTNSPLHF
TRBJ1-2 TRBV5-1 NA NA TGCGCCAGCAGCTTGGGCCAGAGGGGGGGCGATGGCTACACCTTC CASSLGQRGGDGYTF
TRBJ2-1 TRBV3-1 NA few TGTGCCAGCAGCCAGGGAACCTACAATGAGCAGTTCTTC CASSQGTYNEQFF
TRBJ2-3 TRBV7-9 NA many TGTGCCAGCAGCCATGGGACTGGGGCGGATACGCAGTATTTT CASSHGTGADTQYF
TRBJ1-4 TRBV4-1 NA NA TGCGCCAGCAGCCAAGTATTGTCGGGCGGGAATGAAAAACTGTTTTTT CASSQVLSGGNEKLFF
TRBJ2-2 TRBV7-9 NA many TGTGCCAGCAGCTTAAGTAGCTGGGACACCGGGGAGCTGTTTTTT CASSLSSWDTGELFF
TRBJ2-5 TRBV4-1 TRBD2 many TGCGCCAGCAGCCTCCAACCTAGCGGGCGACAAGAGACCCAGTACTTC CASSLQPSGRQETQYF
TRBJ1-1 TRBV9 NA few TGTGCCAGCAGCGTAGTAGGAGACCCCGGGAAAGCTTTCTTT CASSVVGDPGKAFF
TRBJ2-7 TRBV7-8 TRBD2 few TGTGCCAGCAGCTTAGGCGGGCTAGCGGGCGTCTACGAGCAGTACTTC CASSLGGLAGVYEQYF
TRBJ2-7 TRBV7-6 NA few TGTGCCAGCAGTTACACTGCGGACGGATTCTACGAGCAGTACTTC CASSYTADGFYEQYF
TRBJ2-3 TRBV21-1 NA few TGTGCCATCCAAGCGGGAGATACGCAGTATTTT CAIQAGDTQYF
TRBJ2-1 TRBV20-1 NA NA TGCAGTGCTCGCCCCCAGGACCTTGAATACAATGAGCAGTTCTTC CSARPQDLEYNEQFF
TRBJ2-3 TRBV10-3 NA few TGTGCCATCAGTGATCAGTATCCGGACGTATCCACAGATACGCAGTATTTT CAISDQYPDVSTDTQYF
TRBJ2-1 TRBV7-6 NA few TGTGCCAGCAGGTTGGGCGTTTCGGGGAACAATGAGCAGTTCTTC CASRLGVSGNNEQFF
TRBJ2-7 TRBV20-1 NA few TGCAGTGCTAGAGATACGGGGGATCACAACGAGCAGTACTTC CSARDTGDHNEQYF
TRBJ2-1 TRBV24-1 NA NA TGTGCCAACAGTGATTCCCGGCGGGGTGGGTACAATGAGCAGTTCTTC CANSDSRRGGYNEQFF
TRBJ2-1 TRBV12-3/TRBV12-4 TRBD2 few TGTGCCAGCAGTTTATGGGGGGGACTATACAATGAGCAGTTCTTC CASSLWGGLYNEQFF
TRBJ1-4 TRBV6-5 TRBD1 NA TGTGCCAGCAGGCCCGGGACAGGGGGTAATGAAAAACTGTTTTTT CASRPGTGGNEKLFF
TRBJ2-7 TRBV12-3/TRBV12-4 NA few TGTGCCAGCAGCCCATTCCCACAAGGAGAGCAGTACTTC CASSPFPQGEQYF
TRBJ2-3 TRBV7-3 TRBD2 NA TGTGCCAGCAGCTCATTTGCTAGCGGGGGGCCAGATACGCAGTATTTT CASSSFASGGPDTQYF
TRBJ2-1 TRBV11-3 NA NA TGTGCCAGCAGCTTAGTCGACCCCGATACCTTGGGGAGGAATGAGCAGTTCTTC CASSLVDPDTLGRNEQFF
TRBJ2-1 TRBV12-3/TRBV12-4 TRBD2 NA TGTGCCAGCAGCAGAGGGCTAGCGGCCAACAATGAGCAGTTCTTC CASSRGLAANNEQFF
TRBJ2-7 TRBV5-4 NA many TGTGCCAGCAGCTTGGATGTCATGGCAGGCGATTACGAGCAGTACTTC CASSLDVMAGDYEQYF
TRBJ1-1 TRBV5-1 TRBD1 NA TGCGCCAGCAACCTGGGGACAGGGAACACTGAAGCTTTCTTT CASNLGTGNTEAFF
TRBJ2-1 TRBV6-6 TRBD2 NA TGTGCCAGCAGTTACTCTGGTTCGGCGGGGGGCTCCAATGAGCAGTTCTTC CASSYSGSAGGSNEQFF
TRBJ2-7 TRBV7-2 TRBD1 few TGTGCCAGCAGCCGCCTGGACAGGGAGGAGTACGAGCAGTACTTC CASSRLDREEYEQYF
TRBJ2-1 TRBV15 NA NA TGTGCCACCGACAGCTTCCGTATGGGTGAGCAGTTCTTC CATDSFRMGEQFF
TRBJ2-3 TRBV7-3 NA NA TGTGCCAGCAGCCCGGGTGTCGGGGGCACAGATACGCAGTATTTT CASSPGVGGTDTQYF
TRBJ1-4 TRBV12-3/TRBV12-4 NA many TGTGCCAGCAGTTCGGACGGCGGTAGTGAAAAACTGTTTTTT CASSSDGGSEKLFF
TRBJ1-1 TRBV27 TRBD1 few TGTGCCAGCAGTCCGCAGACAGGGTTGAACACTGAAGCTTTCTTT CASSPQTGLNTEAFF
TRBJ1-1 TRBV29-1 TRBD1 NA TGCAGCGTCGCCCAGGGGGATGGGACTGAAGCTTTCTTT CSVAQGDGTEAFF